Each of the 10 T cell receptor beta chains below was sequenced from the same sample in a study of vaccination effects on CD4 cells after COVID-19. Clones were sequenced by immunoSEQ multiplex PCR, and TCRdb holds only the in-frame ones, with some missing. The sample lists about 63,000 clones; 60% to 80% were seen once. After expansion with viral peptide pools in the ViraFEST assay, antigen-specific CD4+ T cells were sequenced. Having been cultured for around nine days, the cells underwent CD4+ T cell isolation. According to the study, vaccine recipients showed no prior SARS-CoV-2 infection and negative nucleocapsid antibodies. These receptors have no known antigen. The sequencing here drew on CD4+ T cells from PBMCs cultured with HCoV-OC43 spike peptides, taken before COVID-19 vaccination. The subset is: HCoV-OC43 spike overlapping peptide pool stimulation. These receptors originate from a human donor who received a COVID-19 vaccine.

V and J are TRBV7-3 and TRBJ2-3, with D perhaps matching TRBD1 (6 bases). The CDR3 spans 14 residues. V was trimmed by 3 bases and J by 2 bases, leaving 9 bases between them. CDR1 is SGHTA, CDR2 FQGTGA, per germline. The CDR3 is CASSLGDTTDTQYF. In nucleotides, the CDR3 is TGTGCCAGCAGCTTGGGGGACACCACAGATACGCAGTATTTT.

The genes are TRBV18 and TRBJ1-2, with 8 bases identical to TRBD1. Looked up from germline, CDR1 is KGHSH and CDR2 is LQKENI. This CDR3 has 13 amino acids. V lost 3 bases to trimming and J lost 3 bases; unmatched junction nucleotides: 0. The CDR3 sequence: CASSPDRDYGYTF. CDR3 sequence (DNA): TGTGCCAGCTCACCGGACAGGGACTATGGCTACACCTTC.

The chain employs TRBV5-6 and TRBJ1-4, with D hard to call. Germline CDR1 reads SGHDT; CDR2 reads YYEEEE. This CDR3 is built from 15 residues. Trimming took 2 bases from V and 6 from J, leaving 14 bases between them. The CDR3 DNA sequence: TGTGCCAGCAGCTTAGTGGGCGCTCAATATGAAAAACTGTTTTTT. Protein sequence: CASSLVGAQYEKLFF.

The V call is TRBV5-6, the J call TRBJ2-7; 8 positions match TRBD2. The CDR3 is made up of 14 amino acids. V trimming: 3 bases; J trimming: 9 bases; junction bases outside the gene matches: 11. Germline V CDR1 and CDR2: SGHDT, YYEEEE. The CDR3 region has the DNA TGTGCCAGCAGCTCTGGCGGGGGGACTACGACGCAGTACGTC. Protein sequence: CASSSGGGTTTQYV.

The genes are TRBV6-5 and TRBJ2-3; D assignment may be TRBD1 or TRBD2 (5 bases each). CDR3 length: 14 amino acids. V was clipped by 6 bases and J by 0 bases, with 10 bases between them. Germline-derived CDR1 and CDR2 are MNHEY and SVGAGI. The CDR3 nucleotides read TGTGCCAGCAGGAGGGACGGTAGCACAGATACGCAGTATTTT. Translation: CASRRDGSTDTQYF.

This sequence joins TRBV19 and TRBJ2-1, with a weak D call TRBD1 (6 bases). Deletions cut 5 bases from V and 2 bases from J, with 13 bases between. The CDR3 runs 15 residues. Germline-derived CDR1 and CDR2 are LNHDA and SQIVND (reference sequence). The CDR3 sequence is CASSLQQGPYNEQFF. The CDR3 DNA reads TGTGCCAGTAGTCTCCAACAGGGACCCTACAATGAGCAGTTCTTC. Using reference TRBV19 and TRBJ2-1 for the parts outside the CDR3, the full variable domain is DGGITQSPKYLFRKEGQNVTLSCEQNLNHDAMYWYRQDPGQGLRLIYYSQIVNDFQKGDIAEGYSVSREKKESFPLTVTSAQKNPTAFYLCASSLQQGPYNEQFFGPGTRLTVL.

The CDR3 spells CASSLGGV. CDR3 DNA sequence: TGTGCCAGCAGCTTAGGGGGGGTC. The chain employs TRBV5-8 and TRBJ2-7; perhaps D is TRBD1 or TRBD2 (6 bases each). Germline assignment: CDR1 SGHTS and CDR2 YDEGEE. The CDR3 is made up of 8 amino acids.

The chain links TRBV5-5 to TRBJ2-5; TRBD2 matches at 12 bases. The V gene end was trimmed by 0 bases and the J gene end by 2 bases; junction bases not matched to a gene: 2. This CDR3 has 16 residues. The germline V gene has CDR1 SGHKS and CDR2 YYEKEE (reference sequence). The CDR3 sequence: CASSLATSGGQETQYF. CDR3 in DNA: TGTGCCAGCAGCTTGGCAACTAGCGGGGGGCAAGAGACCCAGTACTTC.

J is TRBJ2-2 and V is TRBV9; TRBD2 matches 8 bases. CDR1 is SGDLS, CDR2 YYNGEE, per germline. V trimming: 2 bases; J trimming: 6 bases; junction bases outside the gene matches: 3. The CDR3 loop spans 14 amino acids. The CDR3 DNA is TGTGCCAGCAGCGTTGGACTAGCACCCGGGGAGCTGTTTTTT. It codes for CASSVGLAPGELFF.

This chain connects TRBV9 to TRBJ2-3; 7 bases are a match to TRBD2. The CDR3 has 15 residues. V lost 0 bases and J lost 3; bases outside the gene matches: 4. Per the germline V gene, CDR1 is SGDLS and CDR2 is YYNGEE. The CDR3 DNA reads as TGTGCCAGCAGCGTAGTGGGGGGAGGGACAGATACGCAGTATTTT. This translates into CASSVVGGGTDTQYF.